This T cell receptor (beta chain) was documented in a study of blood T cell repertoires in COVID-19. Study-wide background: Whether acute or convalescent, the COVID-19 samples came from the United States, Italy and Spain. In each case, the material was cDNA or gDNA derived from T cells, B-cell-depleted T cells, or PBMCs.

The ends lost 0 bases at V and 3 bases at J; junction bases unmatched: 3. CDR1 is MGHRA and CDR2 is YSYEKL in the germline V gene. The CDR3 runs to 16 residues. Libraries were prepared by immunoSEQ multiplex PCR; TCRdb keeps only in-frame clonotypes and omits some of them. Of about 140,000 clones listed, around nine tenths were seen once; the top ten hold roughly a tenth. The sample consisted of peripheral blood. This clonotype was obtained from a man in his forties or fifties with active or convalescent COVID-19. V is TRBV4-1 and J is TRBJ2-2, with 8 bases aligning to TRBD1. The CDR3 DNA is TGCGCCAGCAGCCAAGACGCCAGGGGGCACACCGGGGAGCTGTTTTTT. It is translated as CASSQDARGHTGELFF.